This paragraph covers one T cell receptor beta chain sequence. This record comes from a study of CD8 T cells in ankylosing spondylitis. TCRdb re-derived calls from the 5' RACE reads in MiXCR, one entry per CDR3 protein. The table has approximately 340,000 distinct CDR3 sequences, about 15% seen once. Sequencing was carried out using blood, either unsorted or a sorted T cell fraction (not recorded which). This TCR was recovered from a male donor with ankylosing spondylitis or in good health (not recorded which).

CDR3: CASSQDPGQLNEKLFF. CDR3 coding DNA: TGCGCCAGCAGCCAAGACCCGGGACAGCTTAATGAAAAACTGTTTTTT. The chain has TRBV5-1 and TRBJ1-4; 7 bases align to TRBD1. This CDR3 has 16 amino acids. The ends lost 4 bases at V and 4 bases at J; junction bases unmatched: 10. Germline CDR1 and CDR2: SGHRS and YFSETQ.